What follows describes a single T cell receptor (beta chain). No antigen is known for it. No much larger clone exists at a distance of one base, and base qualities are not known. The sample's treatment or condition label is to be understood as: in vitro stimulation with specific CMV peptide epitopes to enrich CMV-specific T cells. The entry originates in a study of T cell repertoires in cytomegalovirus infection (dated by TCRdb to about 2019). In terms of the full investigation: Recently identified HLA-C-restricted CMV epitopes, whose presentation resists viral immunomodulation, were targeted by peptide stimulations together with well-studied HLA-B-restricted epitopes. Because public TCR beta signatures pointed to carriage of CMV infection together with the matching HLA type, the HLA type of each donor mattered for the analysis. What the study reported, not specific to this receptor: In the ex vivo response, HLA-C-restricted CMV-specific TCR beta clonotypes were dominant, and in two of eight donors the single most frequent clonotype came from this HLA-C-restricted group. In both this cohort and an independent cohort of several hundred donors, the cumulative frequency of public TCR beta family members distinguished carriers of CMV infection plus the relevant HLA type.

TCRdb shows the sequencer as Illumina HiSeq 1500. TCRdb reworked the public reads: Q25 trimming with fastp, MiXCR clone assembly, productive beta chains retained. Records with the same CDR3 protein are collapsed into one entry carrying the most frequent genes and DNA. The sample profile shows 700,000 to 950,000 distinct CDR3 sequences; approximately 30% of them were found once. Of the sample, around 12% falls within the top ten clones. V lost 0 bases and J lost 5 bases; the stretch between them is 13 bases long. Including the terminal cysteine and phenylalanine, the CDR3 comprises 15 residues. Solely the CDR3 DNA is kept, with 45 bases framed from the first base. The germline V gene (reference sequence) specifies SEHNR as CDR1 and FQNEAQ as CDR2.

The source was cultured CD8+ T cells from PBMCs, collected from culture after CMV antigen stimulation. The rearrangement joined TRBV7-9 to TRBJ2-5, with the D gene tentatively TRBD1 or TRBD2, based on 5 matching bases in each. The sequence was obtained from a human donor in good health (CMV status not recorded). Some clones in this sample may be carry-over from other donors' samples. CDR3 protein: CASSLARRGGETQYF. The nucleotide sequence is given as TGTGCCAGCAGCTTAGCGCGAAGGGGCGGGGAGACCCAGTACTTC.